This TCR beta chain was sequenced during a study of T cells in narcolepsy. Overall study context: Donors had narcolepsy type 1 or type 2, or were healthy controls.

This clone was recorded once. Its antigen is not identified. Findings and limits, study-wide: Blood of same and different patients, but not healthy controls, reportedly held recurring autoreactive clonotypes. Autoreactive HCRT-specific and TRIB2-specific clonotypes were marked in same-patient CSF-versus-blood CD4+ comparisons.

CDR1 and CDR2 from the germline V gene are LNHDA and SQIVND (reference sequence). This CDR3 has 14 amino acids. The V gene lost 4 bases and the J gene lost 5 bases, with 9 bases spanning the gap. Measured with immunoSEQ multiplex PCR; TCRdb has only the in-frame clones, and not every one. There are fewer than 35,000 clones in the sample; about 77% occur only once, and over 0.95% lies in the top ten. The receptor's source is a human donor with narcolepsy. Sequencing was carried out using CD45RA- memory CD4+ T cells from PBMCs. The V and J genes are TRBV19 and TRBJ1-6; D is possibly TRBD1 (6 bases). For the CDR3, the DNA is TGTGCCAGTAGTACGGGACATGATAATTCACCCCTCCACTTT. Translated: CASSTGHDNSPLHF.